These 4 T cell receptor beta chains originate from one sample sequenced in a study of human T cells and chemical hapten exposure. TCRdb re-derived calls from the RACE reads in MiXCR, one entry per CDR3 protein. Counted here are about 350,000 distinct CDR3 sequences, about 6% occurring once; the ten biggest clones make up around 6.1%. Time point described: patch test 2, 6 weeks after DPC sensitization. The treatment: therapeutic diphenylcyclopropenone sensitization with weekly scalp DPC. Sequences were derived from whole blood, sampled in connection with sensitization to the hapten diphenylcyclopropenone (DPC). The receptors derive from a woman between 18 and 30 years old with alopecia areata. Some clones in this sample may be carry-over from other donors' samples.

In its sample, this clonotype was seen a few times. The rearrangement links TRBV20-1 to TRBJ1-1; D might be TRBD1 (6 bases). CDR3 length equals 15 residues. V lost 5 bases and J 0 bases, leaving 16 bases between the germline ends. Germline-derived CDR1 and CDR2 are DFQATT and SNEGSKA (reference sequence). The CDR3 region has the DNA TGCAGTGCTCTTATCCCGACAGGTATGAACACTGAAGCTTTCTTT. It codes for CSALIPTGMNTEAFF.

In its sample, this clonotype was seen a few times. The chain joins TRBV10-3 to TRBJ1-5; 9 bases match TRBD1. V trimming: 8 bases; J trimming: 0 bases; junction bases outside the gene matches: 11. Germline assignment: CDR1 ENHRY and CDR2 SYGVKD. This CDR3 is built from 17 residues. CDR3 bases: TGTGCCATCTTTAAGGGGACAGGGTCATATAGCAATCAGCCCCAGCATTTT. Translating it yields CAIFKGTGSYSNQPQHF.

In this sample, this clonotype turned up a few times. The chain is built from TRBV12-3 or TRBV12-4 and TRBJ2-6; D unresolved. This CDR3 has 13 residues. CDR3 loop: CVSKPAGANVLTF. For the CDR3, the DNA is TGTGTTTCGAAACCCGCTGGGGCCAACGTCCTGACTTTC.

There are many counts of this clonotype. V is TRBV20-1 and J is TRBJ2-7; TRBD2 agrees at 7 bases. Trimming at V came to 3 bases and at J to 4 bases, leaving 21 bases not matched to a gene. The germline CDR1 and CDR2 sequences are DFQATT and SNEGSKA (reference sequence). This CDR3 has 18 residues. Here the CDR3 DNA reads TGCAGTGCTAGGCAGGAACTAGCGCTGCACTCGGTGGAGTACGAGCAGTACTTC. Translated: CSARQELALHSVEYEQYF.